This T cell receptor (beta chain) comes out of a study of shared clonotypes between healthy human individuals. Study in general: Researchers drew samples from two women and a few men aged 18 to 49.

In germline, CDR1 is MNHEY, CDR2 SMNVEV (reference sequence). Trimming took off 0 bases at V and 0 bases at J, with 9 bases between the two ends. This CDR3 has 17 residues. The donors were adults (healthy and HIV-negative) with no recent acute infections or vaccinations. Template amounts of 250 to 350 ng DNA, around 33,000 T cell genomes, were employed in unsorted PBMC replicate PCRs. Only in-frame clones appear in the TCRdb table, and some are missing; sequencing was by immunoSEQ multiplex PCR. The sample has fewer than 650,000 clones; 76% are singletons. Sequenced input: PBMCs. This chain connects TRBV27 to TRBJ2-6; a possible D gene is TRBD1 (6 bases). The receptor was derived from a woman aged 35 to 49 in good health. Some clones in this sample may be carry-over from other donors' samples. CDR3 sequence (DNA): TGTGCCAGCAGTTTATCCAGGGGAAGCTCTGGGGCCAACGTCCTGACTTTC. It translates to CASSLSRGSSGANVLTF.